The T cell receptor beta chain described here comes from a study of T cell repertoires in cytomegalovirus infection. This CDR3 contains 12 residues. Germline V CDR1 and CDR2: KGHSH, LQKENI. This clonotype was counted at least ten times. What it binds is not known. The junction shows a germline mismatch at one end, possibly a read error. MiXCR was run by TCRdb on the reads, yielding one entry per CDR3 protein. The profile shows some 800,000 distinct CDR3 sequences, about 30% of them singletons. The chain recombines TRBV18 with TRBJ1-5, with no clear D. This sequence originates from a human donor in good health (CMV status not recorded). Some clones in this sample may be carry-over from other donors' samples. The sample consisted of cultured CD8+ T cells from PBMCs, taken from culture after CMV antigen stimulation. The CDR3 is CASSRPNLPQHF. CDR3 in DNA: TGTGCCAGCTCCCGCCCAAATCTGCCCCAGCATTTT.